The 28 T cell receptor beta chains below all came from one sample that was sequenced in a study of cytomegalovirus exposure and HLA in healthy donors. PCR amplification relied on 60 Vbeta primers (plus 13 Jbeta primers). Assay: immunoSEQ multiplex PCR; the TCRdb copy retains only in-frame clones and omits some. The profile shows approximately 110,000 clones, 15% of them singletons. Sequencing was carried out using PBMCs. The origin of the receptors is a young woman in good health and CMV-seronegative.

The chain combines TRBV5-1 with TRBJ2-7; a possible D gene is TRBD2 (5 bases). V was trimmed by 4 bases and J by 4 bases, leaving 12 bases between them. Germline CDR1 SGHRS, CDR2 YFSETQ. The CDR3 sequence is 13 residues long. The CDR3 is CASSTPEGYEQYF. DNA of the CDR3: TGCGCCAGCAGCACCCCTGAGGGTTACGAGCAGTACTTC. Supplemented by reference TRBV5-1 and TRBJ2-7, the full variable domain reads KAGVTQTPRYLIKTRGQQVTLSCSPISGHRSVSWYQQTPGQGLQFLFEYFSETQRNKGNFPGRFSGRQFSNSRSEMNVSTLELGDSALYLCASSTPEGYEQYFGPGTRLTVT.

The rearrangement links TRBV30 to TRBJ2-1, with 9 positions matching TRBD2. CDR3 length equals 15 residues. Germline-derived CDR1 and CDR2 are GTSNPN and SVGIG (reference sequence). V shed 2 bases, J shed 3 bases, and the junction held 5 bases outside the gene matches. The CDR3 loop is CAWSKKAGGYNEQFF. The CDR3 DNA sequence: TGTGCCTGGAGTAAGAAAGCGGGAGGCTACAATGAGCAGTTCTTC.

The rearrangement links TRBV5-1 to TRBJ2-7; a weak D match, TRBD2 (5 bases). This CDR3 is built from 16 residues. Trimming removed 4 bases from V and 3 bases from J, with 20 bases in between. Germline CDR1 SGHRS, CDR2 YFSETQ. CDR3 loop: CASSPGSRGGIYEQYF. The CDR3, as DNA: TGCGCCAGCAGCCCGGGGTCACGGGGTGGAATCTACGAGCAGTACTTC. The whole variable domain, filled in from reference TRBV5-1 and TRBJ2-7, reads KAGVTQTPRYLIKTRGQQVTLSCSPISGHRSVSWYQQTPGQGLQFLFEYFSETQRNKGNFPGRFSGRQFSNSRSEMNVSTLELGDSALYLCASSPGSRGGIYEQYFGPGTRLTVT.

In this sample, this clone turned up a few times. CDR3 loop: CASSLGDRGRGTEAFF. In DNA form, the CDR3 reads TGTGCCAGCAGCTTGGGGGACAGGGGGCGAGGTACTGAAGCTTTCTTT. The chain recombines TRBV7-9 with TRBJ1-1; TRBD1 agrees at 12 bases. V was clipped by 3 bases and J by 5 bases; unmatched bases: 7. Per germline, CDR1 SEHNR and CDR2 FQNEAQ (reference sequence). The CDR3 runs to 16 residues.

The table lists this clone with a few counts. The rearrangement uses TRBV27 and TRBJ1-4, with D maybe TRBD1 (5 bases). The germline gives CDR1 MNHEY, CDR2 SMNVEV (reference sequence). This CDR3 comprises 15 residues. Trimming pared 4 bases from V and 8 bases from J, leaving 17 bases between. This CDR3 reads CASSSAGGAEEKLFF. The CDR3 bases are TGTGCCAGCAGTTCCGCAGGAGGGGCGGAAGAAAAACTGTTTTTT.

The chain couples TRBV28 to TRBJ1-1; D call uncertain. Germline assignment: CDR1 MDHEN and CDR2 SYDVKM. The CDR3 extends over 14 amino acids. With 3 bases removed from V and 7 bases from J, the gap between germline ends came to 15 bases. The DNA for the CDR3 is TGTGCCAGCAGTTTGGGTCTTGGGAGAATTGAAGCTTTCTTT. Encoded protein: CASSLGLGRIEAFF.

The sample holds many counts of this clone. The J gene is TRBJ1-1, the V gene TRBV6-6; 8 bases map to TRBD1. Germline CDR1 MNHNY, CDR2 SVGAGI (reference sequence). J gave up 4 bases and V 6 bases, and 7 bases lay outside the gene matches. The CDR3 consists of 14 residues. The CDR3 sequence: CASRSTGGTTEAFF. As DNA, the CDR3 is TGTGCCAGCAGGTCAACAGGGGGAACCACTGAAGCTTTCTTT.

This clone was counted between two and nine times. The chain combines TRBV6-1 with TRBJ2-7, with 9 bases identical to TRBD1. The germline gives CDR1 MNHNS, CDR2 SASEGT. CDR3 length: 14 residues. With 4 bases clipped from V and 5 bases from J, the junction kept 6 bases outside the gene matches. CDR3: CASSVIRQGDEQYF. The CDR3 DNA reads TGTGCCAGCAGTGTCATCCGACAGGGGGACGAGCAGTACTTC.

This clone was seen a handful of times. V usage is TRBV5-4 and J usage is TRBJ1-6; 10 bases align to TRBD1. CDR3 size: 15 residues. Germline CDR1 is SGHNT and CDR2 is YYREEE (reference sequence). J lost 7 bases, V lost 3 bases, and 4 bases had no gene match. The CDR3 loop is CASSWVGQGNSPLHF. The CDR3 DNA sequence: TGTGCCAGCAGCTGGGTGGGACAGGGGAATTCACCCCTCCACTTT.

This clone was detected a few times. The chain has TRBV9 and TRBJ2-7; 7 nucleotides line up with TRBD1. V lost 4 bases, J lost 4 bases, and 5 bases stayed unmatched. The CDR3 length is 13 residues. Germline V gene lookup returns CDR1 SGDLS and CDR2 YYNGEE. The CDR3 sequence is CASSPRGRYEQYF. CDR3 nucleotides: TGTGCCAGCAGCCCTAGGGGGCGGTACGAGCAGTACTTC. Filled out from reference TRBV9 and TRBJ2-7, the complete variable domain reads DSGVTQTPKHLITATGQRVTLRCSPRSGDLSVYWYQQSLDQGLQFLIQYYNGEERAKGNILERFSAQQFPDLHSELNLSSLELGDSALYFCASSPRGRYEQYFGPGTRLTVT.

J is TRBJ1-5 and V is TRBV5-8; the D gene is possibly TRBD1 (5 bases). This CDR3 region has 14 residues. V lost 0 bases, J lost 9 bases, and 13 bases lay in between. The germline V gene has CDR1 SGHTS and CDR2 YDEGEE. This CDR3 is CASSLEGEVGPQHF. In nucleotides, the CDR3 is TGTGCCAGCAGCTTGGAAGGGGAGGTGGGGCCCCAGCATTTT.

V is TRBV6-6 and J is TRBJ2-6, with unresolved D. V lost 4 bases and J lost 4, with 5 bases in between. Per germline, CDR1 MNHNY and CDR2 SVGAGI (reference sequence). CDR3 size: 13 residues. CDR3: CASSSGGANVLTF. DNA of the CDR3: TGTGCCAGCAGTTCCGGGGGGGCCAACGTCCTGACTTTC.

This clone was found a few times. This chain uses TRBV2 with TRBJ1-5; D perhaps matches TRBD1 (5 bases). The CDR3 consists of 16 residues. V shed 8 bases and J shed 8 bases, with 25 bases lying between them. The V gene's germline CDR1 is SNHLY and CDR2 FYNNEI. Written as DNA, the CDR3 is TGTGCCAGCCGGTCTGGGCGTGGGGCCGATTGGGAGCCCCAGCATTTT. Protein: CASRSGRGADWEPQHF.

This clone appeared a few times. The CDR3 loop reads CASSQDRTGFSPLHF. DNA of the CDR3: TGTGCCAGCAGCCAAGATAGGACAGGGTTTTCACCCCTCCACTTT. V is TRBV14 and J is TRBJ1-6; 8 bases agree with TRBD1. Germline V gene sequence: CDR1 SGHDN, CDR2 FVKESK. The junction had 4 bases not matched to a gene; V was cut back by 0 bases and J by 9 bases. The CDR3 length is 15 residues. Variable domain in full (rest from reference TRBV14 and TRBJ1-6): EAGVTQFPSHSVIEKGQTVTLRCDPISGHDNLYWYRRVMGKEIKFLLHFVKESKQDESGMPNNRFLAERTGGTYSTLKVQPAELEDSGVYFCASSQDRTGFSPLHFGNGTRLTVT.

This clone was counted only a few times. The chain recombines TRBV6-6 with TRBJ1-6; no definite D call. V was cut by 5 bases and J by 6 bases, with 14 bases left in between. CDR1 is MNHNY, CDR2 SVGAGI, per germline (reference sequence). The CDR3 spans 15 residues. The CDR3 DNA reads as TGTGCCAGCAGTCGTCGAGATGAGGCTAATTCACCCCTCCACTTT. Protein product: CASSRRDEANSPLHF.

The rearrangement joins TRBV28 to TRBJ2-4, with 7 bases lining up with TRBD2. Germline CDR1 MDHEN, CDR2 SYDVKM. Germline trimming cut 3 bases from V and 5 bases from J; bases unmatched to any gene: 10. The CDR3 totals 16 residues. The CDR3 bases are TGTGCCAGCAGTTTTTTGGGGGGGGGACGGGAAAACATTCAGTACTTC. Amino acids: CASSFLGGGRENIQYF.

This clone has just a few counts. This rearrangement joins TRBV6-6 to TRBJ2-1, with TRBD2 identical over 7 bases. CDR1 MNHNY and CDR2 SVGAGI come from the germline V gene (reference sequence). Trimming took 6 bases from V and 1 from J; bases not matched to a gene: 6. The CDR3 runs 15 residues. The DNA for the CDR3 is TGTGCCAGCAGGGGGTGGGGGGGATCCTACAATGAGCAGTTCTTC. This sequence encodes CASRGWGGSYNEQFF.

V gene TRBV4-1 combines with J gene TRBJ1-5; the D gene is possibly TRBD1 (5 bases). The CDR3 has 16 residues. Germline CDR1 is MGHRA and CDR2 is YSYEKL. Trimming removed 4 bases at V and 2 bases at J, with 15 bases between. The chain's CDR3 is CASSPNQGRRNQPQHF. The CDR3, as DNA: TGCGCCAGCAGCCCTAATCAGGGAAGGCGCAATCAGCCCCAGCATTTT.

The gene calls are TRBV5-5 and TRBJ2-7, with 7 bases matching TRBD1. The CDR3 has 13 residues. CDR1 and CDR2 (germline): SGHKS, YYEKEE (reference sequence). Germline trimming cut 4 bases from V and 3 bases from J; bases unmatched to any gene: 4. Here the CDR3 reads CASSLGTDYEQYF. CDR3 DNA: TGTGCCAGCAGCCTCGGGACAGACTACGAGCAGTACTTC. Full variable domain (remainder filled in from reference TRBV5-5 and TRBJ2-7): DAGVTQSPTHLIKTRGQQVTLRCSPISGHKSVSWYQQVLGQGPQFIFQYYEKEERGRGNFPDRFSARQFPNYSSELNVNALLLGDSALYLCASSLGTDYEQYFGPGTRLTVT.

The rearrangement joins TRBV5-6 to TRBJ2-2, with no clear D. Trimming cost V 4 bases and J 0 bases, with 10 bases left between them. The CDR3 sequence is 15 residues long. CDR1 is SGHDT, CDR2 YYEEEE, per germline. CDR3 coding DNA: TGTGCCAGCAGCCCACTACAAACGAACACCGGGGAGCTGTTTTTT. Protein product: CASSPLQTNTGELFF.

This clone has only a few counts. V and J are TRBV19 and TRBJ2-3, with TRBD1 identical over 8 bases. Germline CDR1 is LNHDA and CDR2 is SQIVND (reference sequence). This CDR3 spans 12 amino acids. The V and J ends lost 7 bases and 8 bases, in that order; junction bases with no gene match: 5. In DNA form, the CDR3 reads TGTGCCAGTAACCCTACAGGGGGTACGCAGTATTTT. It codes for CASNPTGGTQYF.

The V gene is TRBV21-1, the J gene TRBJ2-3; the D call in the table, TRBD2, was not verified against the DNA. TRBV21-1 counts as a pseudogene. The CDR3 consists of 12 residues. CDR3 sequence reads: CASTTGSDTQYF. The CDR3 DNA sequence: TGTGCCAGCACCACGGGTTCAGATACGCAGTATTTT.

This rearrangement joins TRBV28 to TRBJ1-1; D gene ambiguous. Per the germline V gene, CDR1 is MDHEN and CDR2 is SYDVKM. The CDR3 has 13 amino acids. V was cut by 3 bases and J by 3 bases, with 8 bases left in between. The CDR3 DNA follows: TGTGCCAGCAGTTTGGTCCGGGACACTGAAGCTTTCTTT. Its protein product is CASSLVRDTEAFF. Full variable domain (remainder filled in from reference TRBV28 and TRBJ1-1): DVKVTQSSRYLVKRTGEKVFLECVQDMDHENMFWYRQDPGLGLRLIYFSYDVKMKEKGDIPEGYSVSREKKERFSLILESASTNQTSMYLCASSLVRDTEAFFGQGTRLTVV.

The table lists this clone with a few counts. The chain combines TRBV10-3 with TRBJ2-1, with 11 bases that match TRBD2. After removal of 3 bases from V and 5 bases from J, the junction contained 6 bases not matched to a gene. The CDR3 has 16 residues. Per germline, CDR1 ENHRY and CDR2 SYGVKD. CDR3 amino acids: CAISDRGLAGNNEQFF. CDR3 DNA sequence: TGTGCCATCAGTGATCGTGGACTAGCGGGTAACAATGAGCAGTTCTTC.

The V and J genes are TRBV30 and TRBJ2-2; 8 nucleotides agree with TRBD2. The V and J ends lost 5 bases and 4 bases, in that order; junction bases with no gene match: 6. This CDR3 has 14 amino acids. Germline-derived CDR1 and CDR2 are GTSNPN and SVGIG (reference sequence). The CDR3 sequence: CAWEREQGTGELFF. CDR3 DNA: TGTGCCTGGGAGCGGGAGCAGGGCACCGGGGAGCTGTTTTTT.

This chain links TRBV6-4 with TRBJ1-1, with 7 bases fitting TRBD1. J lost 2 bases, V lost 7 bases, and 16 bases had no gene match. The CDR3 has 17 amino acids. The germline CDR1 and CDR2 sequences are MRHNA and SNTAGT. The CDR3 loop is CASKPPQGTAINTEAFF. Here the CDR3 DNA reads TGTGCCAGCAAACCACCCCAAGGGACAGCAATCAACACTGAAGCTTTCTTT.

This clone occurred a few times. The chain joins TRBV30 to TRBJ1-4; possibly TRBD1 for D (6 bases). The CDR3 is 17 amino acids. V was trimmed by 2 bases and J by 0 bases, leaving 16 bases between them. Germline V CDR1 and CDR2: GTSNPN, SVGIG (reference sequence). CDR3 amino acids: CAWSLGTSFATNEKLFF. In DNA form, the CDR3 reads TGTGCCTGGAGTCTCGGGACAAGCTTTGCAACTAATGAAAAACTGTTTTTT.

The chain uses TRBV27 and TRBJ2-1; perhaps TRBD2 as D (6 bases). The germline V and J ends were trimmed by 7 bases and 7 bases, with 14 bases remaining between them. CDR3 length: 13 residues. Germline CDR1 and CDR2: MNHEY and SMNVEV (reference sequence). CDR3 in DNA: TGTGCCAGCACCCCGGCGGGGCCTAATGAGCAGTTCTTC. This gives the protein CASTPAGPNEQFF.